Listed here is a single TCR beta chain. The target antigen is unknown. Trimming left V 3 bases short and J 4 bases short, with 10 bases between. This CDR3 comprises 14 residues. Germline loops: CDR1 LNHNV, CDR2 YYDKDF (reference sequence). Here immunoSEQ multiplex PCR was the method, and the copy in TCRdb shows in-frame clones only, minus some. The repertoire holds about 38,000 clones, with over 65% as singletons. The data stem from a study of radiotherapy plus CTLA-4 blockade in lung cancer. The study's findings and limits: Together with interferon-beta, which increased in serum after radiation, early dynamic changes in blood T cell clones were reportedly the best predictors of response.

The source is a human donor with non-small cell lung cancer who had stable disease on radiotherapy plus ipilimumab. V usage is TRBV15 and J usage is TRBJ1-3; D is uncertain. The sequenced sample was peripheral blood, obtained from a patient treated with radiotherapy plus ipilimumab. The CDR3 here is CATSRGMSGNTIYF. CDR3 in DNA: TGTGCCACCAGCAGGGGTATGTCCGGAAACACCATATATTTT.